This T cell receptor (beta chain) was captured by sequencing in a study of Ad26.COV2.S vaccination and SARS-CoV-2 variants. Stated treatment: around 19 received Ad26.COV2.S at low or high dose, single or two shots; about 5 received placebo; per-sample allocation not given. Sampling was performed 63 days after the first vaccine or placebo injection. General observations from the study: Reported post-vaccination CD8+ and CD4+ T cell responses to spike showed substantial breadth.

TCRdb's copy holds only in-frame clones and misses some; the assay was immunoSEQ multiplex PCR. Found here are over 300,000 clones, approximately 83% of them singletons; the top ten hold approximately 7.8%. The CDR3 loop spans 14 amino acids. V was clipped by 5 bases and J by 7 bases; unmatched bases: 10. The V gene's germline CDR1 is SGHAT and CDR2 FQNNGV. This clone has just one count. Its target is not known. The receptor's source is a person between 18 and 65 years old who received the Ad26.COV2.S COVID-19 vaccine or a placebo. The sample in question was peripheral blood, obtained in a trial of Ad26.COV2.S vaccine versus placebo. The V and J genes are TRBV11-2 and TRBJ2-7, with 8 bases that match TRBD2. CDR3 DNA: TGTGCCAGCAGCCTCTCGGGGGGGTCCGGGGAGCAGTACTTC. It translates to CASSLSGGSGEQYF.